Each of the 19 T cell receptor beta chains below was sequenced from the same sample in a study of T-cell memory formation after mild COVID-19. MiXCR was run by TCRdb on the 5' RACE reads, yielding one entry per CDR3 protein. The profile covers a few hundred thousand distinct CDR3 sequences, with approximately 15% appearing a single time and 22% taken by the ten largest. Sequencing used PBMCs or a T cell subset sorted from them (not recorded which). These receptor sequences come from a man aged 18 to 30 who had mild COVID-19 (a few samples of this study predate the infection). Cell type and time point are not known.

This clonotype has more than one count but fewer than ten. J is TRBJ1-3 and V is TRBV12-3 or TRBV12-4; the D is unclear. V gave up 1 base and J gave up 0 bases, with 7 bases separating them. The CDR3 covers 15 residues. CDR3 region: CASSLGANSGNTIYF. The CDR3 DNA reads TGTGCCAGCAGTTTAGGGGCAAACTCTGGAAACACCATATATTTT.

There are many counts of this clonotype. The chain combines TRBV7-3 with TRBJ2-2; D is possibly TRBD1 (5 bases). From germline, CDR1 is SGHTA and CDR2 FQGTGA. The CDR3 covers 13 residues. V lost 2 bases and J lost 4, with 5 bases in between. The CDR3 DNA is TGTGCCAGCAGCTTACAGGGCACCGGGGAGCTGTTTTTT. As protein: CASSLQGTGELFF.

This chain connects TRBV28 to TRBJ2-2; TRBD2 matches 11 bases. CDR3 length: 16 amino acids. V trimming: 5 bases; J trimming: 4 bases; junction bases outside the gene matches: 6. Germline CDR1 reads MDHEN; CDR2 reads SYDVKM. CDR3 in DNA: TGTGCCAGCAGTACGCCGGGACTAGCGGCCACCGGGGAGCTGTTTTTT. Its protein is CASSTPGLAATGELFF.

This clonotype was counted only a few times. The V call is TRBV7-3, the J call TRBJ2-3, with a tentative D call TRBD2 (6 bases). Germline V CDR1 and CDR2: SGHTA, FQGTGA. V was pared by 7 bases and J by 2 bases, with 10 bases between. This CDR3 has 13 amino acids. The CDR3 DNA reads TGTGCCAGCACTGGGGGGAACACAGATACGCAGTATTTT. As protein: CASTGGNTDTQYF.

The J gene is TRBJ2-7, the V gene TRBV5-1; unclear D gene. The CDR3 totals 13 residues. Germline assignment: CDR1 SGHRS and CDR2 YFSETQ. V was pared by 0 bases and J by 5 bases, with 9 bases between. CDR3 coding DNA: TGCGCCAGCAGCTTGGCCTGGGTCGACGAGCAGTACTTC. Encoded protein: CASSLAWVDEQYF.

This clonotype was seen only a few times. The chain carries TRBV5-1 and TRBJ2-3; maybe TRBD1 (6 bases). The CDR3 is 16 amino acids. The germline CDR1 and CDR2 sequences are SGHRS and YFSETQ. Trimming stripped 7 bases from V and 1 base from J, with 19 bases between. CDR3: CASGGRGSSRTDTQYF. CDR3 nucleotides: TGCGCCAGCGGGGGCAGGGGTTCTTCCCGCACAGATACGCAGTATTTT.

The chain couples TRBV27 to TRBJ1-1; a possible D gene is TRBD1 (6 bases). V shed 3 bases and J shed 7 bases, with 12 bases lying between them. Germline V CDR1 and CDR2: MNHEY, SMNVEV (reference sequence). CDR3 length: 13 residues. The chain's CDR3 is CASSFGQLNEAFF. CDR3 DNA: TGTGCCAGCAGTTTCGGACAGCTAAATGAAGCTTTCTTT.

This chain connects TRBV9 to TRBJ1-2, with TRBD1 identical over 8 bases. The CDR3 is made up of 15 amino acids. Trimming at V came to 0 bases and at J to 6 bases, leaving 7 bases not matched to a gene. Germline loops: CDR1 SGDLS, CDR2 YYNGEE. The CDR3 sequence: CASSVDPTGVDGYTF. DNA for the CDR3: TGTGCCAGCAGCGTAGACCCGACAGGGGTTGATGGCTACACCTTC.

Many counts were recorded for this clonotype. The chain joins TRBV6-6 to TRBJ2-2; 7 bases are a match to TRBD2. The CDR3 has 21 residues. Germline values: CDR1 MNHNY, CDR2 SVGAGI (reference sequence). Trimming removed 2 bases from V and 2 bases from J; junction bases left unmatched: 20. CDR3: CASSYPMTSRIPESNTGELFF. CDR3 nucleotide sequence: TGTGCCAGCAGTTACCCAATGACTAGCCGGATACCAGAGTCCAACACCGGGGAGCTGTTTTTT.

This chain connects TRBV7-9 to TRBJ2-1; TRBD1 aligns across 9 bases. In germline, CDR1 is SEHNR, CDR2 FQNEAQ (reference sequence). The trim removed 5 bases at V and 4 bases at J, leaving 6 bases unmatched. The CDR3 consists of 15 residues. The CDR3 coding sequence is TGTGCCAGCAGCGAACAGGGGGCAGGGTACAATGAGCAGTTCTTC. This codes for CASSEQGAGYNEQFF.

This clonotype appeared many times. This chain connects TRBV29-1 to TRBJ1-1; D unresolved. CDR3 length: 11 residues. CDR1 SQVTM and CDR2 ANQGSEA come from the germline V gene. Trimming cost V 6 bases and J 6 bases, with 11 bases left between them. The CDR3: CSVPHSAEAFF. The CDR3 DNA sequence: TGCAGCGTCCCTCACAGCGCTGAAGCTTTCTTT.

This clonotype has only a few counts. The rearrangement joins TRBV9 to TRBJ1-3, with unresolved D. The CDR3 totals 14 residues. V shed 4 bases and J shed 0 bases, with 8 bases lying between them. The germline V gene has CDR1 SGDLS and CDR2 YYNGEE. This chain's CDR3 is CASSSSSSGNTIYF. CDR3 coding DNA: TGTGCCAGCAGCTCAAGCAGCTCTGGAAACACCATATATTTT.

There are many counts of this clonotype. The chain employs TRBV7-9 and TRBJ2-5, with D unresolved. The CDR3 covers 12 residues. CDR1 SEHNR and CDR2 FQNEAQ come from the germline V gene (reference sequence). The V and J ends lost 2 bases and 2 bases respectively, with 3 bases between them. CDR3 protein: CASSLNQETQYF. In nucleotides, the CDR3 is TGTGCCAGCAGCTTAAATCAAGAGACCCAGTACTTC.

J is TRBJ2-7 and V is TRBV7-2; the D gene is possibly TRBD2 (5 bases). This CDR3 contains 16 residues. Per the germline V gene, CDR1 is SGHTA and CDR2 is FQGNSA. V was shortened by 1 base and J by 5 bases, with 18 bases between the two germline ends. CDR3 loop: CASSLVGGSKMDEQYF. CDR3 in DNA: TGTGCCAGCAGCTTAGTTGGCGGGTCAAAGATGGACGAGCAGTACTTC.

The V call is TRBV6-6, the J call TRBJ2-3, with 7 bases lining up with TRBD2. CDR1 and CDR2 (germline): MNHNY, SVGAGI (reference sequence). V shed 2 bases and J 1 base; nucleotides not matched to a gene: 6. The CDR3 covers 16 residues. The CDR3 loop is CASSYPSSGGTDTQYF. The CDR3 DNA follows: TGTGCCAGCAGTTACCCCTCCAGCGGGGGCACAGATACGCAGTATTTT.

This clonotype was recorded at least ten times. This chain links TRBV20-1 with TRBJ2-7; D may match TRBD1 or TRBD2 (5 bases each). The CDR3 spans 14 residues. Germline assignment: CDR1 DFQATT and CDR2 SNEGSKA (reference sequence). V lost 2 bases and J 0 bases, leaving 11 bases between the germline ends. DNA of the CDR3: TGCAGTGCTAGACCAGGGAGAGCCTCCTACGAGCAGTACTTC. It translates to CSARPGRASYEQYF.

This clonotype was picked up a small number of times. The CDR3 DNA follows: TGTGCCAGCAGCGTAGACGGGACAGCCAACACTGAAGCTTTCTTT. Protein: CASSVDGTANTEAFF. This chain links TRBV9 with TRBJ1-1, with TRBD1 matching 7 bases. Trimming took 0 bases from V and 2 from J; bases not matched to a gene: 4. The CDR3 totals 15 residues. In germline, CDR1 is SGDLS, CDR2 YYNGEE.

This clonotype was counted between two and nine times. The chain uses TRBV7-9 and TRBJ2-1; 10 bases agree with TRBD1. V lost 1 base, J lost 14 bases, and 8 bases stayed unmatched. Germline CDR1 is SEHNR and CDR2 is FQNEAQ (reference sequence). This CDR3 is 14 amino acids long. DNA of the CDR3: TGTGCCAGCAGCTTAGTCCCGGGACAGGGGAAGGAGTTCTTC. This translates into CASSLVPGQGKEFF.

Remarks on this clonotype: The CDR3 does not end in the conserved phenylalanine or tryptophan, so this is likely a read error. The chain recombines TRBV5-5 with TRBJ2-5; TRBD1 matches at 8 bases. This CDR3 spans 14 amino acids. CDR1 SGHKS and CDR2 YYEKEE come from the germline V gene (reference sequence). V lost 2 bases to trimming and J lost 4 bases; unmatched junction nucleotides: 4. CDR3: CASSFRGPGETQYL. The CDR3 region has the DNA TGTGCCAGCAGCTTCAGGGGGCCGGGAGAGACCCAGTACCTC.